Listed here are 20 T cell receptor beta chains from one sample, sequenced in a study of early T cells in non-severe SARS-CoV-2 infection. TCRdb passed the 5' RACE reads through MiXCR, listing each CDR3 protein once. The sample carries some 77,000 distinct CDR3 sequences, roughly 13% recorded once. Sequencing was performed on whole blood. These receptors came from an adult who was a healthcare worker with PCR-confirmed SARS-CoV-2 infection or an uninfected control (not recorded which).

This clonotype was found a few times. The chain joins TRBV7-9 to TRBJ1-1, with D unresolved. V was cut by 3 bases and J by 0 bases, with 5 bases left in between. The germline CDR1 and CDR2 sequences are SEHNR and FQNEAQ (reference sequence). The CDR3 length is 13 residues. CDR3 region: CASSFVVNTEAFF. In DNA, the CDR3 is TGTGCCAGCAGCTTCGTGGTGAACACTGAAGCTTTCTTT.

This chain links TRBV6-2 or TRBV6-3 with TRBJ1-6; no definite D call. Germline-derived CDR1 and CDR2 are MNHEY and SVGEGT. V lost 0 bases and J 10 bases, leaving 13 bases between the germline ends. The CDR3 is 15 amino acids. DNA of the CDR3: TGTGCCAGCAGTTACTCTCCGGTCGGCCGATCACCCCTCCACTTT. This gives the protein CASSYSPVGRSPLHF.

V gene TRBV11-3 combines with J gene TRBJ2-6, with D hard to call. The CDR3 has 16 amino acids. Germline V gene sequence: CDR1 SGHNT, CDR2 YENEEA. V lost 5 bases to trimming and J lost 0 bases, with 11 bases between them. CDR3 protein: CASSGEKSSGANVLTF. The CDR3 nucleotides read TGTGCCAGCAGCGGAGAAAAGTCCTCTGGGGCCAACGTCCTGACTTTC.

This clonotype has at least ten counts. The chain recombines TRBV5-6 with TRBJ2-2; 9 bases agree with TRBD1. The CDR3 length is 15 residues. The germline V gene encodes CDR1 SGHDT and CDR2 YYEEEE. The ends lost 0 bases at V and 5 bases at J; junction bases unmatched: 2. The CDR3 loop reads CASSLGDRETGELFF. The DNA for the CDR3 is TGTGCCAGCAGCTTGGGGGACAGGGAAACCGGGGAGCTGTTTTTT.

In this sample, this clonotype turned up many times. The V call is TRBV2, the J call TRBJ1-2; D is possibly TRBD1 (6 bases). Trimming cost V 6 bases and J 3 bases, with 14 bases left between them. The CDR3 contains 14 residues. Germline V lookup: CDR1 SNHLY, CDR2 FYNNEI. CDR3 sequence reads: CASRLTGYDYGYTF. The CDR3 DNA sequence: TGTGCCAGCAGATTGACAGGTTACGACTATGGCTACACCTTC. Filled out from reference TRBV2 and TRBJ1-2, the complete variable domain reads EPEVTQTPSHQVTQMGQEVILRCVPISNHLYFYWYRQILGQKVEFLVSFYNNEISEKSEIFDDQFSVERPDGSNFTLKIRSTKLEDSAMYFCASRLTGYDYGYTFGSGTRLTVV.

The chain recombines TRBV7-8 with TRBJ2-7; D possibly matches TRBD1 or TRBD2 (5 bases each). The CDR3 is made up of 14 amino acids. The V and J ends lost 1 base and 4 bases respectively, with 11 bases between them. Germline V gene sequence: CDR1 SGHVS, CDR2 FQNEAQ. CDR3 nucleotide sequence: TGTGCCAGCAGCTTAGACCCGGGGCAGTACGAGCAGTACTTC. Translation gives CASSLDPGQYEQYF. The full variable domain, completed using reference TRBV7-8 and TRBJ2-7, is GAGVSQSPRYKVAKRGQDVALRCDPISGHVSLFWYQQALGQGPEFLTYFQNEAQLDKSGLPSDRFFAERPEGSVSTLKIQRTQQEDSAVYLCASSLDPGQYEQYFGPGTRLTVT.

This clonotype is medium-sized in the sample. The CDR3 nucleotides read TGCAGCGTTGAAGTCGGGGGGAGAGAGACCCAGTACTTC. This codes for CSVEVGGRETQYF. This rearrangement joins TRBV29-1 to TRBJ2-5, with TRBD2 identical over 7 bases. Germline CDR1 reads SQVTM; CDR2 reads ANQGSEA. With V trimmed by 1 base and J by 4 bases, 3 bases remained unmatched. This CDR3 is built from 13 residues.

The table lists this clonotype with a few counts. The chain recombines TRBV6-5 with TRBJ1-5; 7 bases align to TRBD1. Germline assignment: CDR1 MNHEY and CDR2 SVGAGI. This CDR3 is 14 amino acids long. Losses at the gene ends were 8 bases for V and 3 bases for J; bases not matched to a gene: 7. CDR3 region: CASHPGGVNQPQHF. The CDR3 nucleotides are TGTGCCAGCCATCCAGGGGGAGTCAATCAGCCCCAGCATTTT.

This clonotype has at least ten counts. The chain joins TRBV14 to TRBJ1-3; D not certain. The germline gives CDR1 SGHDN, CDR2 FVKESK. V was cut by 0 bases and J by 0 bases, with 9 bases left in between. CDR3 length equals 16 residues. CDR3 sequence (DNA): TGTGCCAGCAGCCAAGAAAGACTGTACTCTGGAAACACCATATATTTT. Its protein is CASSQERLYSGNTIYF.

The chain links TRBV10-3 to TRBJ1-1; possibly TRBD1 for D (5 bases). The V and J ends lost 4 bases and 2 bases respectively, with 8 bases between them. CDR1 is ENHRY and CDR2 is SYGVKD in the germline V gene. This CDR3 contains 13 residues. The CDR3 region is CAISAQGNTEAFF. The CDR3 nucleotides are TGTGCCATCAGTGCCCAGGGTAACACTGAAGCTTTCTTT.

V usage is TRBV12-3 or TRBV12-4 and J usage is TRBJ2-1; D is unresolved. Between the trimmed V and J ends, which lost 3 bases and 9 bases, there was a span of 12 bases. The CDR3 is 13 residues long. CDR3 nucleotide sequence: TGTGCCAGCAGTTTGAGTAGTTTGGGTGAGCAGTTCTTC. Its translation is CASSLSSLGEQFF.

This clonotype was seen a single time. The genes are TRBV28 and TRBJ1-1, with D perhaps TRBD1 (6 bases). The germline CDR1 and CDR2 sequences are MDHEN and SYDVKM. Trimming took off 6 bases at V and 1 base at J, with 21 bases between the two ends. The CDR3 length is 17 residues. The CDR3 coding sequence is TGTGCCAGCAGCTCCGGGGGGGCTATGGTTGGGAACACTGAAGCTTTCTTT. Its protein is CASSSGGAMVGNTEAFF. The full variable domain, in which reference TRBV28 and TRBJ1-1 provide the parts outside the CDR3, is DVKVTQSSRYLVKRTGEKVFLECVQDMDHENMFWYRQDPGLGLRLIYFSYDVKMKEKGDIPEGYSVSREKKERFSLILESASTNQTSMYLCASSSGGAMVGNTEAFFGQGTRLTVV.

This clonotype was counted a few times. V is TRBV29-1 and J is TRBJ2-1; possibly TRBD1 for D (5 bases). The CDR3 extends over 12 amino acids. In germline, CDR1 is SQVTM, CDR2 ANQGSEA. Between the trimmed V and J ends, which lost 7 bases and 4 bases, there was a span of 11 bases. CDR3 nucleotide sequence: TGCAGCGGTAAGGACATGTACAATGAGCAGTTCTTC. It codes for CSGKDMYNEQFF.

This clonotype was detected only once. This sequence joins TRBV28 and TRBJ2-1; D gene ambiguous. The CDR3 contains 14 residues. Trimming left V 6 bases short and J 5 bases short, with 14 bases between. Germline loops: CDR1 MDHEN, CDR2 SYDVKM. CDR3 coding DNA: TGTGCCAGCAGGGTATCGGGCGCAAACAATGAGCAGTTCTTC. This gives the protein CASRVSGANNEQFF.

This clonotype was recorded a few times. As DNA, the CDR3 is TGTGCCAGCAGTTCCAGGGGGCTATTCAGTCAGCCCCAGCATTTT. This gives the protein CASSSRGLFSQPQHF. The chain carries TRBV12-3 or TRBV12-4 and TRBJ1-5, with 8 bases that match TRBD1. CDR3 length equals 15 residues. The V and J ends lost 4 bases and 6 bases, in that order; junction bases with no gene match: 8.

The sample holds a few counts of this clonotype. This chain joins TRBV10-1 and TRBJ2-2; TRBD1 matches 8 bases. V dropped 4 bases and J dropped 3; count of bases not matched to a gene: 1. The CDR3 loop spans 14 amino acids. Germline V gene data show CDR1 as WNHNN and CDR2 as SYGVQD (reference sequence). The CDR3 reads CASSGTGHTGELFF. The CDR3 DNA sequence: TGCGCCAGCAGTGGGACAGGGCACACCGGGGAGCTGTTTTTT.

This clonotype occurred many times. The chain carries TRBV28 and TRBJ2-7; D is uncertain. Trimming removed 6 bases from V and 12 bases from J, with 15 bases in between. Looked up from germline, CDR1 is MDHEN and CDR2 is SYDVKM. The CDR3 is made up of 11 amino acids. CDR3 DNA sequence: TGTGCCAGCAGCTCTATGGACCGACGGTACTTC. Protein product: CASSSMDRRYF.

The CDR3 DNA reads as TGTGCCAGCAGCAAGGGACTAGCGGGACCAAATGAGCAGTTCTTC. The encoded protein is CASSKGLAGPNEQFF. The chain couples TRBV7-9 to TRBJ2-1; TRBD2 aligns across 13 bases. The CDR3 is 15 residues long. The trim removed 5 bases at V and 7 bases at J, leaving 5 bases unmatched. Germline V lookup: CDR1 SEHNR, CDR2 FQNEAQ (reference sequence).

This clonotype was counted many times. The gene calls are TRBV11-2 and TRBJ2-3; D gene unclear. V was trimmed by 6 bases and J by 4 bases, leaving 8 bases between them. The germline V gene has CDR1 SGHAT and CDR2 FQNNGV. The CDR3 contains 12 residues. CDR3 DNA sequence: TGTGCCAGCAGTTACGGAGCAGATACGCAGTATTTT. It is translated as CASSYGADTQYF.

This clonotype appeared many times. The V and J genes are TRBV7-8 and TRBJ2-7; D is unresolved. The CDR3 has 14 amino acids. Germline assignment: CDR1 SGHVS and CDR2 FQNEAQ. Between the trimmed V and J ends, which lost 6 bases and 1 base, there was a span of 13 bases. The CDR3 DNA follows: TGTGCCAGCAGGTCTACGGACCTTTCCTACGAGCAGTACTTC. Translating it yields CASRSTDLSYEQYF.